Reported below is one T cell receptor (beta chain). V lost 0 bases and J lost 5; bases outside the gene matches: 4. This CDR3 has 16 residues. CDR1 MGHRA and CDR2 YSYEKL come from the germline V gene. Sequenced by immunoSEQ multiplex PCR; TCRdb stores in-frame clones only, minus some. The repertoire consists of just under 95,000 clones, with 80% to 95% occurring once and the leading ten covering about 2.4%. These data originate in a study of T cell changes during pregnancy in multiple sclerosis. Material: peripheral blood, obtained in the first trimester of pregnancy. This chain uses TRBV4-1 with TRBJ2-3; the match to TRBD2 covers 11 bases. The source is a female donor with multiple sclerosis, enrolled in a pregnancy study. DNA of the CDR3: TGCGCCAGCAGCCAAGAATCAGGACTAGCGGGAGATACGCAGTATTTT. It is translated as CASSQESGLAGDTQYF.